The 18 T cell receptor beta chains in this list originate from one sample, sequenced in a study of blood T cell repertoires in COVID-19. Using immunoSEQ multiplex PCR, the repertoire was profiled, and TCRdb retains in-frame clones only, with some absent. The table lists about 50,000 clones, over 70% of them singletons. Specimen: peripheral blood. These receptors all come from a human donor in a cohort sampled during active COVID-19.

This clone is a singleton in its sample. This chain links TRBV20-1 with TRBJ1-2; the match to TRBD1 covers 8 bases. Germline-derived CDR1 and CDR2 are DFQATT and SNEGSKA (reference sequence). The CDR3 consists of 11 residues. J lost 8 bases, V lost 6 bases, and 5 bases had no gene match. CDR3 region: CSAAGQAGYTF. In DNA, the CDR3 is TGCAGTGCCGCGGGACAGGCGGGCTACACCTTC.

This clone came up once. This chain links TRBV19 with TRBJ2-1; 7 bases match TRBD2. CDR3 length equals 16 residues. Losses at the gene ends were 8 bases for V and 7 bases for J; bases not matched to a gene: 17. Germline V lookup: CDR1 LNHDA, CDR2 SQIVND (reference sequence). The chain's CDR3 is CASEGRSGERGNEQFF. The DNA of the CDR3 is TGTGCCAGTGAGGGGAGGAGCGGGGAGCGAGGGAATGAGCAGTTCTTC.

The J gene is TRBJ2-2, the V gene TRBV7-2; D is unclear. This CDR3 is 14 amino acids long. Germline CDR1 reads SGHTA; CDR2 reads FQGNSA. With 2 bases removed from V and 4 bases from J, the gap between germline ends came to 8 bases. The chain's CDR3 is CASSLLQPTGELFF. For the CDR3, the DNA is TGTGCCAGCAGCTTACTACAGCCCACCGGGGAGCTGTTTTTT.

CDR3 sequence (DNA): TGCGCCAGCAGCTTTAGCGGGGGGCTCACCGGGGAGCTGTTTTTT. Its protein product is CASSFSGGLTGELFF. The chain uses TRBV5-1 and TRBJ2-2; 10 nucleotides agree with TRBD2. This CDR3 spans 15 amino acids. Losses at the gene ends were 2 bases for V and 4 bases for J; bases not matched to a gene: 2. Germline V gene lookup returns CDR1 SGHRS and CDR2 YFSETQ. Complete variable domain (other parts from reference TRBV5-1 and TRBJ2-2): KAGVTQTPRYLIKTRGQQVTLSCSPISGHRSVSWYQQTPGQGLQFLFEYFSETQRNKGNFPGRFSGRQFSNSRSEMNVSTLELGDSALYLCASSFSGGLTGELFFGEGSRLTVL.

The chain has TRBV7-8 and TRBJ1-6, with a possible D match to TRBD1 (6 bases). Trimming took off 4 bases at V and 10 bases at J, with 17 bases between the two ends. Germline V gene sequence: CDR1 SGHVS, CDR2 FQNEAQ. The CDR3 contains 15 residues. CDR3 in amino acids: CASSSGQSPNSPLHF. DNA for the CDR3: TGTGCCAGCAGCTCAGGACAGTCCCCTAACTCACCCCTCCACTTT.

The gene calls are TRBV2 and TRBJ2-4; D is perhaps TRBD1 (5 bases). Germline V CDR1 and CDR2: SNHLY, FYNNEI. V shed 6 bases and J shed 0 bases, with 9 bases lying between them. CDR3 size: 14 residues. The CDR3 DNA is TGTGCCAGCAGGGCAGGGTTAGCCAAAAACATTCAGTACTTC. This gives the protein CASRAGLAKNIQYF.

This clone was counted a single time. The junction and the germline gene differ at one end; a read error may be behind it. V and J are TRBV7-7 and TRBJ2-5, with TRBD1 as a possible D gene (5 bases). Germline CDR1 and CDR2: SSHAT and FNYEAQ (reference sequence). The CDR3 contains 15 residues. This CDR3 reads CASSLLQGPQETQYF. CDR3 nucleotides: TGTGCTAGCAGCTTATTGCAGGGCCCCCAAGAGACCCAGTACTTC.

The chain joins TRBV11-2 to TRBJ1-1; tentatively, D is TRBD1 (5 bases). V lost 1 base, J lost 8 bases, and 20 bases lay in between. Germline CDR1 and CDR2: SGHAT and FQNNGV. This CDR3 is 16 amino acids long. For the CDR3, the DNA is TGTGCCAGCAGCTTAGTACCCCCAAGCCAGGGAGGGGAAGCTTTCTTT. This gives the protein CASSLVPPSQGGEAFF.

The chain recombines TRBV5-1 with TRBJ2-3; D unclear. The CDR3 has 13 amino acids. Germline-derived CDR1 and CDR2 are SGHRS and YFSETQ. V was shortened by 1 base and J by 6 bases, with 9 bases between the two germline ends. The CDR3 spells CASSLPSSDTQYF. The CDR3 region has the DNA TGCGCCAGCAGCTTGCCCTCCTCCGATACGCAGTATTTT.

This clone showed up just a few times. The V gene is TRBV5-1, the J gene TRBJ2-2, with a possible D match to TRBD1 (6 bases). The CDR3 contains 14 residues. Germline CDR1 SGHRS, CDR2 YFSETQ. Trimming took off 4 bases at V and 3 bases at J, with 10 bases between the two ends. Here the CDR3 reads CASSARTDTGELFF. The CDR3 DNA sequence: TGCGCCAGCAGCGCCAGGACAGACACCGGGGAGCTGTTTTTT.

The V and J genes are TRBV6-2 or TRBV6-3 and TRBJ2-7; D may be TRBD2 (5 bases). V lost 5 bases to trimming and J lost 7 bases, with 24 bases between them. From germline, CDR1 is MNHEY and CDR2 SVGEGT. This CDR3 region has 16 residues. Here the CDR3 DNA reads TGTGCCAGCAGTCCACGCCTAGGGAGCCGTCCTTGGGAGCAGTACTTC. As protein: CASSPRLGSRPWEQYF.

The rearrangement joins TRBV18 to TRBJ1-1, with D possibly TRBD1 on 6 matching bases. Germline assignment: CDR1 KGHSH and CDR2 LQKENI. V dropped 3 bases and J dropped 1 base, with 9 bases sitting between them. CDR3 size: 14 residues. CDR3: CASSPQGRNTEAFF. DNA of the CDR3: TGTGCCAGCTCACCTCAGGGGCGGAACACTGAAGCTTTCTTT.

Notes on this clone: Other nucleotide sequences in the sample specify the same CDR3. The chain couples TRBV5-1 to TRBJ2-7; TRBD1 agrees at 9 bases. The CDR3 covers 15 residues. CDR1 and CDR2 (germline): SGHRS, YFSETQ. The V segment lost 4 bases and the J segment 2 bases; nucleotides outside the gene matches: 7. CDR3 sequence: CASSPGGTGTYEQYF. The CDR3 DNA sequence: TGCGCCAGCAGCCCCGGGGGGACAGGGACCTACGAGCAGTACTTC.

V usage is TRBV6-5 and J usage is TRBJ2-4, with 11 bases that match TRBD1. The J segment lost 9 bases and the V segment lost 0 bases, leaving 7 bases of the junction unmatched. The germline gives CDR1 MNHEY, CDR2 SVGAGI. The length of the CDR3 is 16 residues. CDR3 DNA: TGTGCCAGCAGTTACTCAGGGACAGGGGGATTAGGCATTCAGTACTTC. The encoded protein is CASSYSGTGGLGIQYF.

CDR3 sequence reads: CASSYWGGSNQPQHF. CDR3 nucleotide sequence: TGTGCCAGCAGTTACTGGGGGGGTAGCAATCAGCCCCAGCATTTT. This chain links TRBV6-2 or TRBV6-3 with TRBJ1-5; the D gene is possibly TRBD1 (5 bases). The CDR3 runs to 15 residues. CDR1 is MNHEY and CDR2 is SVGEGT in the germline V gene. Trimming took 1 base from V and 0 from J, leaving 7 bases between them.

The chain recombines TRBV2 with TRBJ1-2; 7 bases agree with TRBD1. Germline assignment: CDR1 SNHLY and CDR2 FYNNEI. The CDR3 contains 13 residues. J gave up 6 bases and V 9 bases, and 10 bases lay outside the gene matches. The CDR3 loop reads CARTGTDTHGYTF. The CDR3 bases are TGTGCCAGGACAGGGACGGATACCCATGGCTACACCTTC.

This CDR3 is CASSRQAGGGSPLHF. The DNA for the CDR3 is TGTGCCAGCAGCCGCCAGGCAGGGGGCGGATCACCCCTCCACTTT. This sequence joins TRBV6-5 and TRBJ1-6, with 8 bases aligning to TRBD1. The germline V gene has CDR1 MNHEY and CDR2 SVGAGI. The V and J ends lost 6 bases and 10 bases, in that order; junction bases with no gene match: 11. The CDR3 loop spans 15 amino acids.

The chain combines TRBV5-6 with TRBJ2-1; TRBD1 matches at 7 bases. Germline loops: CDR1 SGHDT, CDR2 YYEEEE. Trimming removed 5 bases from V and 3 bases from J; junction bases left unmatched: 8. CDR3 size: 15 residues. The chain's CDR3 is CASRRTGSDYNEQFF. CDR3 nucleotide sequence: TGTGCCAGCAGACGGACAGGATCCGACTACAATGAGCAGTTCTTC.